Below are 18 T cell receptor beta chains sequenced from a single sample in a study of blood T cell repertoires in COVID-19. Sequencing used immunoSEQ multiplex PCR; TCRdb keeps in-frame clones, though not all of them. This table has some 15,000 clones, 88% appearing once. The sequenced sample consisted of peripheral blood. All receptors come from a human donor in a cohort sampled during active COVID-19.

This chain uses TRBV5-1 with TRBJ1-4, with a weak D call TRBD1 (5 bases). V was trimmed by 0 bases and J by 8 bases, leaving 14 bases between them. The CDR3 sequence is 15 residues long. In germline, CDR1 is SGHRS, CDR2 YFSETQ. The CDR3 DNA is TGCGCCAGCAGCTTGGGGTGGACATCTCGGGAAAAACTGTTTTTT. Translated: CASSLGWTSREKLFF.

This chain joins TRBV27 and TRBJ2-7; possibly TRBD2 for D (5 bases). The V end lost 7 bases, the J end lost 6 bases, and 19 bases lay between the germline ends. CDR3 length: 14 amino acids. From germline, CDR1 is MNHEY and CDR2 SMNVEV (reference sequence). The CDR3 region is CASKRTLLDGEQYF. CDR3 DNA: TGTGCCAGCAAACGAACGCTACTAGACGGCGAGCAGTACTTC.

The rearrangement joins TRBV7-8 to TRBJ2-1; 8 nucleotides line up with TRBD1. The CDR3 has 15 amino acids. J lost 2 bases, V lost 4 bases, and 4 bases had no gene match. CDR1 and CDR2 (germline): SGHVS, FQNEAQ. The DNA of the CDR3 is TGTGCCAGCAGCTCGGACAGGGCGGCCTACAATGAGCAGTTCTTC. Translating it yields CASSSDRAAYNEQFF. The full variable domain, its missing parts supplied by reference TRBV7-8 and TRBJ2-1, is GAGVSQSPRYKVAKRGQDVALRCDPISGHVSLFWYQQALGQGPEFLTYFQNEAQLDKSGLPSDRFFAERPEGSVSTLKIQRTQQEDSAVYLCASSSDRAAYNEQFFGPGTRLTVL.

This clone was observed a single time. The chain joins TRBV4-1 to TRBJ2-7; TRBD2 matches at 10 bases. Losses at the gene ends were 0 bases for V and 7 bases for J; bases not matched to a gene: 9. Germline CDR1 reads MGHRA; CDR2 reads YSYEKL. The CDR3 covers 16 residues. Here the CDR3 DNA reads TGCGCCAGCAGCCAAGAGCCCAGCGGGAGGGCTAGGGAGCAGTACTTC. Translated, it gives CASSQEPSGRAREQYF.

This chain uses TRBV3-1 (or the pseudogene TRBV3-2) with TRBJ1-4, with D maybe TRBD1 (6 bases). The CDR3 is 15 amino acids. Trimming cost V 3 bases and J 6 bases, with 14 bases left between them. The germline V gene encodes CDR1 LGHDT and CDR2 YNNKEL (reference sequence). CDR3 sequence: CASSQAEGDHEKLFF. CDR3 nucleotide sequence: TGTGCCAGCAGCCAGGCCGAGGGGGATCATGAAAAACTGTTTTTT.

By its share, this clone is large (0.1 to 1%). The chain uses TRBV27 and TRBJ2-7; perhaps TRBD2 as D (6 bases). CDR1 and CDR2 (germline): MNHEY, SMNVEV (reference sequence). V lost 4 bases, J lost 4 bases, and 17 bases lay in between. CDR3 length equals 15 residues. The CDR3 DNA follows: TGTGCCAGCAGTTCACACCGGGACTGGGGTTACGAGCAGTACTTC. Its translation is CASSSHRDWGYEQYF.

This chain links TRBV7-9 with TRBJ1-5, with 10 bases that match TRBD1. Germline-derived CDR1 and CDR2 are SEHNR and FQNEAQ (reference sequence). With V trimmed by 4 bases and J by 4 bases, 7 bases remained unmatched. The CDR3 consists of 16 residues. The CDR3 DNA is TGTGCCAGCAGCTCAACAAGGGACAGGGGAAATCAGCCCCAGCATTTT. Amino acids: CASSSTRDRGNQPQHF.

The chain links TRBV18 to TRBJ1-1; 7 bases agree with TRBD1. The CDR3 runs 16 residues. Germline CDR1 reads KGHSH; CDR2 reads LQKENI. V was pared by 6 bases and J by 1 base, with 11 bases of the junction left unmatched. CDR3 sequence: CASSRTQGGANTEAFF. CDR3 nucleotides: TGTGCCAGCTCGCGCACCCAAGGGGGCGCGAACACTGAAGCTTTCTTT. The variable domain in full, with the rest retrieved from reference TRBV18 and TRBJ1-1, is NAGVMQNPRHLVRRRGQEARLRCSPMKGHSHVYWYRQLPEEGLKFMVYLQKENIIDESGMPKERFSAEFPKEGPSILRIQQVVRGDSAAYFCASSRTQGGANTEAFFGQGTRLTVV.

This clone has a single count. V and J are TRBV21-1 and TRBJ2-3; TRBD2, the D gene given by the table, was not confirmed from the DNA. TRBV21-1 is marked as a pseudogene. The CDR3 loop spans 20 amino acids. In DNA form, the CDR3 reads TGTGCCAGCAGCAAAGTAGCGGGGACTAGCGGGAGGGCCGAGACAGATACGCAGTATTTT. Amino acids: CASSKVAGTSGRAETDTQYF.

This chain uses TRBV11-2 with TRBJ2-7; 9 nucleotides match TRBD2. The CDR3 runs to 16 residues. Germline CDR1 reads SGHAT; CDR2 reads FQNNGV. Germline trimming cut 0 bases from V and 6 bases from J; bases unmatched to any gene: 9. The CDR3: CASSLDPTSGRTEQYF. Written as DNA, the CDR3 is TGTGCCAGCAGCTTAGACCCCACTAGCGGGCGAACCGAGCAGTACTTC.

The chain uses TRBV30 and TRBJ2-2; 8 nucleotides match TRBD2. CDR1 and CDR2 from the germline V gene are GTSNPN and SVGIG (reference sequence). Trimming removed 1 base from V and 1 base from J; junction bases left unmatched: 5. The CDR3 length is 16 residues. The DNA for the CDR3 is TGTGCCTGGAGTGGGGTAGCGGGAATGAACACCGGGGAGCTGTTTTTT. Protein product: CAWSGVAGMNTGELFF.

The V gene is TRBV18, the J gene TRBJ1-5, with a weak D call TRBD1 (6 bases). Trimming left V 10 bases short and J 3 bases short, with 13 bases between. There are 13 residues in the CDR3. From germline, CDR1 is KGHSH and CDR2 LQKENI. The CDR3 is CATQGTLNQPQHF. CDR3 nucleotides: TGTGCCACGCAGGGGACACTCAATCAGCCCCAGCATTTT. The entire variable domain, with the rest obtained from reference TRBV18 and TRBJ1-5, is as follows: NAGVMQNPRHLVRRRGQEARLRCSPMKGHSHVYWYRQLPEEGLKFMVYLQKENIIDESGMPKERFSAEFPKEGPSILRIQQVVRGDSAAYFCATQGTLNQPQHFGDGTRLSIL.

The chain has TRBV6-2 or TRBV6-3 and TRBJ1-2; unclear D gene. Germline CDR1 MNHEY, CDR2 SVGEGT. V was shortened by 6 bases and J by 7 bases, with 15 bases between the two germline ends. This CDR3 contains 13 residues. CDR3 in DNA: TGTGCCAGCAGCCTCGGGTCTAATGGTGGCTACACCTTC. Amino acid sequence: CASSLGSNGGYTF.

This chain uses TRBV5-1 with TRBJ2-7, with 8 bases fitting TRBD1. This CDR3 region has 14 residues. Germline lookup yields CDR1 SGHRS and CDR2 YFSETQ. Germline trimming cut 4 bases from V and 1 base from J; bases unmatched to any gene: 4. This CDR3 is CASSQGQDSYEQYF. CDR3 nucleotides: TGCGCCAGCAGCCAGGGACAGGATTCCTACGAGCAGTACTTC.

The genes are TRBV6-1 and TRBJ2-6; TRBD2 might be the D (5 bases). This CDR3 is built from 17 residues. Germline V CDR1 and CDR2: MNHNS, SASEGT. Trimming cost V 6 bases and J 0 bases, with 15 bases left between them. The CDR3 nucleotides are TGTGCCAGCAGCGAACGGGGAGCCCCCTCTGGGGCCAACGTCCTGACTTTC. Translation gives CASSERGAPSGANVLTF.

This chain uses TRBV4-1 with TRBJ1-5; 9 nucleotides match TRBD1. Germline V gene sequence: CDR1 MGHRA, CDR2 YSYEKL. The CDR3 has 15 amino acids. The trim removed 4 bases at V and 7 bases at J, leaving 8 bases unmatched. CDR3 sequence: CASSRVQGAEQPQHF. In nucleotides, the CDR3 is TGCGCCAGCAGCCGCGTACAGGGGGCGGAACAGCCCCAGCATTTT.

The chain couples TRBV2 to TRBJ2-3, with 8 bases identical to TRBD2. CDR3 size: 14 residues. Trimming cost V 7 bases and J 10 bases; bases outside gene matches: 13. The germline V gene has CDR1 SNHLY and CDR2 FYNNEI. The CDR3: CASTRGLAPFAQYF. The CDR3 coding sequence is TGTGCCAGCACCCGCGGACTAGCACCCTTTGCGCAGTATTTT.

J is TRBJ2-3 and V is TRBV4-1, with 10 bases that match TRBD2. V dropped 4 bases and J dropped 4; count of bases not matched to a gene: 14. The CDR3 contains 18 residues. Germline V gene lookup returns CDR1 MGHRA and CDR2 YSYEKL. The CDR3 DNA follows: TGCGCCAGCAGCCGAGGGTTTTCAGCTAGCGGGAGCGCAGATACGCAGTATTTT. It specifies CASSRGFSASGSADTQYF.